The rows below give T cell receptor beta chains drawn from one sample of a study of vaccination and CD4 T cells after COVID-19. Their antigen targets remain unknown. TCRdb re-called the PCR reads through MiXCR, storing one row per CDR3 protein. The sample consists of about 12,000 distinct CDR3 sequences, under 55% of them appearing once. Material for sequencing was CD4+ T cells from blood, cultured in vitro. These TCRs come from a human donor who had recovered from COVID-19. Each CDR3 is given with its conserved first and last residue. D genes are given only for firm matches. For some rows the clone size is stated as once, few or many, or as a class when expanded; others skip it.

j_call v_call d_call clone_size cdr3_aa cdr3_nt
TRBJ2-1 TRBV20-1 . . CSARPGTLADNEQFF TGCAGTGCTAGACCCGGGACCCTGGCGGACAATGAGCAGTTCTTC
TRBJ2-1 TRBV7-9 . few CASSSAGARSYNEQFF TGTGCCAGCAGCTCTGCCGGGGCCCGATCCTACAATGAGCAGTTCTTC
TRBJ2-3 TRBV7-2 TRBD2 . CASSLDGGLFASTDTQYF TGTGCCAGCAGCTTAGATGGGGGACTATTCGCTAGCACAGATACGCAGTATTTT
TRBJ1-1 TRBV20-1 . . CSAEAGTLNTEAFF TGCAGTGCCGAGGCCGGGACATTGAACACTGAAGCTTTCTTT
TRBJ1-1 TRBV20-1 TRBD1 . CSARAPVEDRGRGNTEAFF TGCAGTGCTAGAGCTCCAGTAGAGGACAGGGGGCGCGGGAACACTGAAGCTTTCTTT
TRBJ1-2 TRBV7-6 . . CASSLGGANYGYTF TGTGCCAGCAGCCTTGGGGGTGCTAACTATGGCTACACCTTC
TRBJ2-7 TRBV7-9 . few CASSYGPYEQYF TGTGCCAGCAGCTACGGACCCTACGAGCAGTACTTC
TRBJ2-3 TRBV7-2 . . CASSLAGRASTDTQYF TGTGCCAGCAGCTTAGCTGGGCGCGCGAGCACAGATACGCAGTATTTT
TRBJ2-7 TRBV20-1 . . CSAGSLQGTEQYF TGCAGTGCTGGTTCCCTTCAGGGCACCGAGCAGTACTTC
TRBJ2-3 TRBV7-2 . . CASSLGFASGTDTQYF TGTGCCAGCAGCTTAGGGTTCGCTAGCGGCACAGATACGCAGTATTTT
TRBJ2-7 TRBV30 . . CAWSPYLSGRAYEQYF TGTGCCTGGAGTCCCTACTTATCCGGCAGAGCCTACGAGCAGTACTTC
TRBJ1-2 TRBV23-1 TRBD1 . CASSHSGTAANYGYTF TGCGCCAGCAGTCATTCGGGGACAGCGGCTAACTATGGCTACACCTTC
TRBJ2-3 TRBV12-3/TRBV12-4 . . CASKRSEYTDTQYF TGTGCCAGCAAGAGGAGCGAATACACAGATACGCAGTATTTT
TRBJ2-3 TRBV11-2 TRBD2 . CASRLWTSGGLTDTQYF TGTGCCAGCCGACTCTGGACTAGCGGGGGACTCACAGATACGCAGTATTTT
TRBJ1-2 TRBV7-2 . . CASSLVGTDNYGYTF TGTGCCAGCAGCTTAGTGGGGACCGATAACTATGGCTACACCTTC
TRBJ1-5 TRBV12-3/TRBV12-4 . . CASSLLGNQPQHF TGTGCCAGCAGTTTGTTAGGGAATCAGCCCCAGCATTTT
TRBJ2-3 TRBV7-9 TRBD2 . CASSWTQLAGGQDTQYF TGTGCCAGCAGCTGGACACAACTAGCGGGGGGCCAGGATACGCAGTATTTT
TRBJ2-3 TRBV30 . . CAWNREVRGTDTQYF TGTGCCTGGAATAGGGAGGTTCGCGGCACAGATACGCAGTATTTT
TRBJ2-4 TRBV12-3/TRBV12-4 TRBD2 . CASSTSGGAKNIQYF TGTGCCAGCAGTACCTCGGGGGGAGCCAAAAACATTCAGTACTTC
TRBJ2-7 TRBV12-3/TRBV12-4 . . CASSLGPGSYEQYF TGTGCCAGCAGTTTAGGTCCGGGGAGCTACGAGCAGTACTTC
TRBJ2-2 TRBV2 . . CASSESGGGGTGELFF TGTGCCAGCAGTGAGTCCGGGGGAGGCGGCACCGGGGAGCTGTTTTTT
TRBJ2-1 TRBV30 TRBD1 few CAWSKTGGNNEQFF TGTGCCTGGAGTAAGACAGGGGGTAACAATGAGCAGTTCTTC
TRBJ2-2 TRBV12-3/TRBV12-4 TRBD1 . CASSLFNGWGQGRAGELFF TGTGCCAGCAGTTTATTCAATGGGTGGGGACAGGGTAGGGCCGGGGAGCTGTTTTTT
TRBJ2-7 TRBV6-2/TRBV6-3 . . CASSPWGMVGTYSYEQYF TGTGCCAGCAGCCCCTGGGGTATGGTAGGAACATACTCCTACGAGCAGTACTTC
TRBJ1-1 TRBV2 . few CASSFMRQPNTEAFF TGTGCCAGCAGTTTCATGCGACAGCCCAACACTGAAGCTTTCTTT
TRBJ2-5 TRBV2 . . CASSDRGSVQETQYF TGTGCCAGCAGTGATAGAGGGTCCGTCCAAGAGACCCAGTACTTC
TRBJ1-3 TRBV6-2/TRBV6-3 . . CASSSAGVKDGNTIYF TGTGCCAGCTCATCGGCGGGGGTTAAGGATGGAAACACCATATATTTT
TRBJ1-2 TRBV7-9 TRBD1 . CGSSRLGQGGYGYTF TGTGGCAGCAGCCGACTCGGACAGGGCGGCTATGGCTACACCTTC
TRBJ1-2 TRBV6-1 . . CEHKREPATMNGYTF TGTGAACACAAACGGGAGCCGGCGACTATGAATGGCTACACCTTC
TRBJ1-4 TRBV19 . . CASSIIPGGGGEKLFF TGTGCCAGTAGTATAATCCCCGGGGGCGGCGGTGAAAAACTGTTTTTT
TRBJ2-1 TRBV20-1 . few CSARIPGYAYNEQFF TGCAGTGCTAGAATTCCGGGATACGCCTACAATGAGCAGTTCTTC
TRBJ1-1 TRBV18 . . CASSRGPGTSNTEAFF TGTGCCAGCTCACGCGGACCCGGGACATCGAACACTGAAGCTTTCTTT
TRBJ1-1 TRBV30 . few CAWRFEGEAFF TGTGCCTGGAGATTTGAAGGAGAAGCTTTCTTT
TRBJ2-1 TRBV7-9 . . CASSLYAGASNEQFF TGTGCCAGCAGCTTATACGCGGGGGCCAGCAATGAGCAGTTCTTC
TRBJ1-6 TRBV30 . . CAWSVSRPNSPLHF TGTGCCTGGAGTGTAAGCAGGCCGAATTCACCCCTCCACTTT
TRBJ1-1 TRBV12-3/TRBV12-4 . few CASSPGGRMNTEAFF TGTGCCAGCAGTCCCGGAGGGAGGATGAACACTGAAGCTTTCTTT
TRBJ1-6 TRBV6-1 TRBD1 few CASSKTRDRGKEWSYNSPLHF TGTGCCAGCAGTAAGACCCGGGACAGGGGGAAAGAATGGTCCTATAATTCACCCCTCCACTTT